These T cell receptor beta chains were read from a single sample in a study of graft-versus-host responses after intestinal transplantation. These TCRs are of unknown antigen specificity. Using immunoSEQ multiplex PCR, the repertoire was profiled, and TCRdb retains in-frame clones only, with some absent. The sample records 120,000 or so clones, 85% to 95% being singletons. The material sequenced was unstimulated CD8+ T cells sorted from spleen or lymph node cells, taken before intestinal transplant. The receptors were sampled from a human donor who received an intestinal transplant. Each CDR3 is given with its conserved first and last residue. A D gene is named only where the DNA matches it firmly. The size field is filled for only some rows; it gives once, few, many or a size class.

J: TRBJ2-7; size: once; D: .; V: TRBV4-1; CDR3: CASSQAGTLPYEQYF; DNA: TGCGCCAGCAGCCAAGCCGGGACCCTTCCCTACGAGCAGTACTTC
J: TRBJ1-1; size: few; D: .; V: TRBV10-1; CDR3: CASSESGNTEAFF; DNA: TGCGCCAGCAGTGAGAGTGGGAACACTGAAGCTTTCTTT
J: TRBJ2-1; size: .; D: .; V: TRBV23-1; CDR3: CASSLGQGYNNEQFF; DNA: TGCGCCAGCAGTCTGGGGCAGGGCTACAACAATGAGCAGTTCTTC
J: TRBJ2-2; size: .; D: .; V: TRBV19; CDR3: CASRPNSYTGELFF; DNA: TGTGCCAGTAGACCCAACAGCTACACCGGGGAGCTGTTTTTT
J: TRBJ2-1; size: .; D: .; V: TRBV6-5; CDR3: CASSYGEAEQFF; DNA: TGTGCCAGCAGTTATGGGGAGGCTGAGCAGTTCTTC
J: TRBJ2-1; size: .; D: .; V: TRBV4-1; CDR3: CASSQGSTDEQFF; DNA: TGCGCCAGCAGCCAAGGGAGTACGGATGAGCAGTTCTTC
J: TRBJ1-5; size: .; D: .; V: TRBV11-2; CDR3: CASSMRGRSNQPQHF; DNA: TGTGCCAGCAGCATGAGGGGAAGGAGCAATCAGCCCCAGCATTTT
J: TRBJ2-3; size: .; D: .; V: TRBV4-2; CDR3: CASSQDRREPDTQYF; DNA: TGTGCCAGCAGCCAAGATCGCCGGGAGCCAGATACGCAGTATTTT
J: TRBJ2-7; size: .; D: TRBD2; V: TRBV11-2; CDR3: CASSAGLTYEQYF; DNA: TGTGCCAGCAGCGCGGGACTAACCTACGAGCAGTACTTC
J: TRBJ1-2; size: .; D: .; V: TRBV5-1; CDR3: CASSGAGDPYGYTF; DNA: TGCGCCAGCAGCGGGGCGGGAGACCCCTATGGCTACACCTTC
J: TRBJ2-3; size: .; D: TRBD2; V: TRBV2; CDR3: CASIWAGGSTDTQYF; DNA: TGTGCCAGCATTTGGGCGGGAGGGAGCACAGATACGCAGTATTTT
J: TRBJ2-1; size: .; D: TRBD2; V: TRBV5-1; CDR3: CASSLGPSGRAYNEQFF; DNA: TGCGCCAGCAGCTTGGGACCTAGCGGGAGGGCCTACAATGAGCAGTTCTTC
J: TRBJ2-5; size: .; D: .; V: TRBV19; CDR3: CASSRTFETQYF; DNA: TGTGCCAGTAGTCGGACTTTTGAGACCCAGTACTTC
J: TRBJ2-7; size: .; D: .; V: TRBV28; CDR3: CASSLCMGAGQGTSGLLEQYF; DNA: TGTGCCAGCAGTTTATGCATGGGGGCGGGACAGGGGACTAGCGGACTCCTGGAGCAGTACTTC
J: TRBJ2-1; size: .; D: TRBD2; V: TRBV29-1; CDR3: CIVSPGGGGYNEQFF; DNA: TGCATAGTTTCCCCGGGTGGCGGGGGATACAATGAGCAGTTCTTC
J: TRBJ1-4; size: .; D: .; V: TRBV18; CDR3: CASSPGYDEKLFF; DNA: TGTGCCAGCTCACCAGGGTACGACGAAAAACTGTTTTTT
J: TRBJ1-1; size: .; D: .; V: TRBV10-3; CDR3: CAISDRGSPDPEAFF; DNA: TGTGCCATCAGTGACCGGGGGTCTCCGGACCCTGAAGCTTTCTTT
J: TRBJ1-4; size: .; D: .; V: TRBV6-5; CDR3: CASSYGPGEEKLFF; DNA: TGTGCCAGCAGTTACGGGCCCGGCGAGGAAAAACTGTTTTTT
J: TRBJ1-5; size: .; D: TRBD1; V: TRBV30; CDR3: CAWSQAGGGQPQHF; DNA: TGTGCCTGGAGTCAAGCAGGGGGCGGTCAGCCCCAGCATTTT
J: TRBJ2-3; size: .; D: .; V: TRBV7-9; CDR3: CASSLGHAHKDTQYF; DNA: TGTGCCAGCAGCTTAGGGCACGCTCACAAGGATACGCAGTATTTT
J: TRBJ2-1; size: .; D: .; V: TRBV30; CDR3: CAWGPAYNEQFF; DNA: TGTGCCTGGGGCCCGGCGTACAATGAGCAGTTCTTC
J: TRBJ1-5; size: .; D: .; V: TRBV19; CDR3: CATSYAGLPQHF; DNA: TGTGCCACCTCGTACGCCGGGTTGCCCCAGCATTTT
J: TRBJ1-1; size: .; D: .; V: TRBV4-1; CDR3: CASSSEGRPVAFF; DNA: TGCGCCAGCAGCTCCGAGGGGCGCCCGGTGGCTTTCTTT
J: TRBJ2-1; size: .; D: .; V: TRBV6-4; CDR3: CASSEVAWQNEQFF; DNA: TGTGCCAGCAGTGAAGTAGCCTGGCAAAATGAGCAGTTCTTC
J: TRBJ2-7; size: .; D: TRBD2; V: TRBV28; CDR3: CATSVAGSVEQYF; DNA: TGTGCCACCTCGGTAGCGGGCTCGGTCGAGCAGTACTTC
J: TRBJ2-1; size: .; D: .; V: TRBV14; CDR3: CASSEEWYNEQFF; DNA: TGTGCCAGCAGCGAAGAATGGTACAATGAGCAGTTCTTC
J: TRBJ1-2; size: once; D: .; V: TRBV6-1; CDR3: CASRSKGYTF; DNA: TGTGCCAGCAGGTCGAAAGGCTACACCTTC
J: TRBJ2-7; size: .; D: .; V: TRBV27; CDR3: CASSPRGPGIPYEQYF; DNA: TGTGCCAGCAGTCCTCGCGGCCCAGGGATACCTTACGAGCAGTACTTC
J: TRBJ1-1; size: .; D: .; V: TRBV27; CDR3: CASSGGASTEAFF; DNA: TGTGCCAGCAGTGGGGGGGCGTCCACTGAAGCTTTCTTT
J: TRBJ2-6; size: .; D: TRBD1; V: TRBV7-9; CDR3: CASSIGQGATGANVLTF; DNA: TGTGCCAGCAGCATAGGACAGGGGGCGACTGGGGCCAACGTCCTGACTTTC
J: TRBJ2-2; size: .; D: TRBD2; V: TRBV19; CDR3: CASSIPGTSSTGELFF; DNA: TGTGCCAGTAGTATTCCCGGGACTAGTTCTACCGGGGAGCTGTTTTTT
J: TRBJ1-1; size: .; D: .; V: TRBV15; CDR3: CATSRDLGAWNTEAFF; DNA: TGTGCCACCAGCAGAGATCTTGGAGCTTGGAACACTGAAGCTTTCTTT
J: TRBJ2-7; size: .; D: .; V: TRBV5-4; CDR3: CASRPSDRYEQYF; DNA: TGTGCCAGCAGGCCGTCCGACAGATACGAGCAGTACTTC
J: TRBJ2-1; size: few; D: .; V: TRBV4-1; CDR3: CASSGQSYNEQFF; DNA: TGCGCCAGCAGCGGGCAGTCCTACAATGAGCAGTTCTTC
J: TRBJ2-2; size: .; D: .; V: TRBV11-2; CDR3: CASSLDSGGISLGELFF; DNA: TGTGCCAGCAGCTTAGATTCGGGCGGGATTTCACTCGGGGAGCTGTTTTTT
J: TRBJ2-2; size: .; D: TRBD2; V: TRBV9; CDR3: CASGSGGPISGELFF; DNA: TGTGCCAGCGGATCGGGAGGGCCTATTTCCGGGGAGCTGTTTTTT
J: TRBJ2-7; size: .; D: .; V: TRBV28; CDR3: CASTQRGRAYEQYF; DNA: TGTGCCAGCACCCAACGGGGCAGGGCCTACGAGCAGTACTTC
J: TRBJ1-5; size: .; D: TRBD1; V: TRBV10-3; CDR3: CATKPGTGFGQPQHF; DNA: TGTGCCACCAAACCCGGGACAGGGTTTGGTCAGCCCCAGCATTTT
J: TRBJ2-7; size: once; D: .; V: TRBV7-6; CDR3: CASSLKLGHEQYF; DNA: TGTGCCAGCAGCCTTAAGCTTGGTCACGAGCAGTACTTC
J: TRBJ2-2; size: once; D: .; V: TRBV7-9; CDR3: CASSGGTPNTGELFF; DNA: TGTGCCAGCAGCGGCGGGACTCCGAACACCGGGGAGCTGTTTTTT
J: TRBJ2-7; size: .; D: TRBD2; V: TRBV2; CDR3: CASRSTSGSSGEQYF; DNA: TGTGCCAGCAGATCTACTAGCGGGAGTTCGGGGGAGCAGTACTTC
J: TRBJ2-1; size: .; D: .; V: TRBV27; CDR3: CASSLGSSYNEQFF; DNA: TGTGCCAGCAGTTTAGGGAGTTCCTACAATGAGCAGTTCTTC
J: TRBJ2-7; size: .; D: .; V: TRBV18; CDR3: CASSARGSYEQYF; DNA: TGTGCCAGCTCAGCACGAGGCTCCTACGAGCAGTACTTC
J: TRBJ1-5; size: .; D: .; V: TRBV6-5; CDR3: CASSGLGLGNQPQHF; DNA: TGTGCCAGCAGTGGCTTGGGGTTAGGCAATCAGCCCCAGCATTTT
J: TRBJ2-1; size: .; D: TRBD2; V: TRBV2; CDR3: CASSDLWGGSLGNEQFF; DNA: TGTGCCAGCAGTGATTTATGGGGAGGGTCGCTGGGCAATGAGCAGTTCTTC
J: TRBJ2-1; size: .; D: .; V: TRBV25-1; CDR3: CASSDPRVPRNEQFF; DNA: TGTGCCAGTTCGGACCCTAGGGTCCCCCGCAATGAGCAGTTCTTC
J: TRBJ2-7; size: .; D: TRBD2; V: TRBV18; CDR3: CASSLRGLADHEQYF; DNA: TGTGCCAGCTCACTTCGGGGACTAGCGGACCACGAGCAGTACTTC
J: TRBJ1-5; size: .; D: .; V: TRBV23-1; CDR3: CASSTPHQPQHF; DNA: TGCGCCAGCAGTACCCCTCATCAGCCCCAGCATTTT